The sequence of this T cell receptor (beta chain) was determined in a study of blood T cells in healthy people across ages. General study findings and limits: Compared with aged donors, long-lived donors showed fewer expanded clones, suggesting selection. The study regarded diversity estimates from one million T cells as underestimates.

Combining a sample-barcoded 5' primer with a J-beta primer mix, a second PCR ran for roughly 7 to 11 cycles. A template-switch adaptor with 12 random nucleotides tagged each cDNA molecule. Each CDR3 protein gets one entry after TCRdb re-called the 5' RACE reads with MiXCR. The sample includes some 780,000 distinct CDR3 sequences, 56% of them seen just once. The CDR3 is made up of 15 amino acids. Germline values: CDR1 SNHLY, CDR2 FYNNEI. V was clipped by 6 bases and J by 0 bases, with 13 bases between them. With respect to this clonotype: Its antigen is not known.

The receptor was derived from a middle-aged man in good health. Sequenced material: blood. This chain connects TRBV2 to TRBJ2-3; D is perhaps TRBD1 (6 bases). The CDR3 protein is CASSTDRSSTDTQYF. The CDR3 nucleotides are TGTGCCAGCAGCACCGACAGGAGTAGCACAGATACGCAGTATTTT.